This T cell receptor beta chain was captured by sequencing in a study of radiation and T cells in renal cell carcinoma. General study points: Baseline intratumoral clonotype presence is unknown without pretreatment biopsies. From baseline, blood top tumor clonotypes peaked at 2 weeks post-radiation.

Germline CDR1 SGHTA, CDR2 FQGNSA. Between the trimmed V and J ends, which lost 5 bases and 6 bases, there was a span of 17 bases. The CDR3 consists of 15 residues. Indicated time point: blood 2 weeks post-SBRT. Specified treatment: 15 Gy SBRT to primary tumor, nephrectomy 4 weeks later. The patient's renal cell carcinoma had clear cell pathology. Generated by immunoSEQ multiplex PCR, the TCRdb table keeps only in-frame clones and is missing some. The sample includes 70,000 to 100,000 clones, 86% of them seen just once. Concerning this clone itself: Its antigen remains unidentified.

This chain connects TRBV7-2 to TRBJ1-5; weak D call: TRBD1 (5 bases). Here the sequenced sample was blood, taken from a patient whose treatment included radiotherapy and nephrectomy. The TCR was taken from a woman in her 50s with renal cell carcinoma. The CDR3: CASSLGSYGGQPQHF. DNA for the CDR3: TGTGCCAGCAGCCTAGGGTCCTATGGGGGTCAGCCCCAGCATTTT.